This T cell receptor beta chain was documented in a study of shared T cell receptors in the human thymus. The CDR3 is 16 amino acids. The V end was cut by 2 bases, the J end by 11 bases, with 22 bases between. In germline, CDR1 is MNHNS, CDR2 SASEGT. Repertoires were generated with immunoSEQ multiplex PCR, while TCRdb's copy carries only in-frame clones and drops some. The table has 720,000 or so clones, 80% to 90% seen once. The same sample was also studied in work on human thymus T cells. That source notes: Thymic samples were excised during corrective heart operations. Use of V and J genes seemed skewed within the thymic and blood repertoires. Related work found strong thymic repertoire overlap between unrelated individuals.

The receptor was derived from a girl less than two years old with a congenital heart defect. Sample: thymocytes. This chain joins TRBV6-1 and TRBJ2-4; a weak D match, TRBD2 (7 bases). CDR3 loop: CASSEMGRGHFMVQYF. The CDR3 DNA follows: TGTGCCAGCAGTGAAATGGGGAGGGGACATTTTATGGTTCAGTACTTC.